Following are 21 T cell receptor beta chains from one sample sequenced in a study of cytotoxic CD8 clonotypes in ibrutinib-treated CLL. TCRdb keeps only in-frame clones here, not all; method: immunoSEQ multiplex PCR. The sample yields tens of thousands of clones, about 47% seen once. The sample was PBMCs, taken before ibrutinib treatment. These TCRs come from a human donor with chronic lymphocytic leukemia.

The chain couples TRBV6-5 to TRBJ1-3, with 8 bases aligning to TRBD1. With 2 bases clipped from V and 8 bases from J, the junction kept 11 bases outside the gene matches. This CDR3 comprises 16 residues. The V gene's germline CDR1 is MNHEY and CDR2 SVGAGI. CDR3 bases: TGTGCCAGCAGTTACGACGGACAGGGAGGGTGGGACACCATATATTTT. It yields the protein CASSYDGQGGWDTIYF.

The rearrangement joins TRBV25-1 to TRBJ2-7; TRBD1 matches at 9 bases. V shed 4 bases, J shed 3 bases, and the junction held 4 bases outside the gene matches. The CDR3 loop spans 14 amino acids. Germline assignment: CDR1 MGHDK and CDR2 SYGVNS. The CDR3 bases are TGTGCCAGCAGTGGCTGGGACAGGGTCTACGAGCAGTACTTC. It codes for CASSGWDRVYEQYF.

Here the CDR3 DNA reads TGCGCCAGCAGCGAAGGGGGGGCTAACTATGGCTACACCTTC. This codes for CASSEGGANYGYTF. The chain links TRBV5-1 to TRBJ1-2, with TRBD1 as a possible D gene (6 bases). The CDR3 is 14 residues long. Deletions cut 4 bases from V and 0 bases from J, with 10 bases between. The germline V gene has CDR1 SGHRS and CDR2 YFSETQ.

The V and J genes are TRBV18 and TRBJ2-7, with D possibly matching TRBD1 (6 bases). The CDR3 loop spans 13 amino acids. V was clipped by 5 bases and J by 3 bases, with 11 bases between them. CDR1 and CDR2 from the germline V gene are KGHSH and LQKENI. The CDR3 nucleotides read TGTGCCAGCTCAACAGGGAGCGGCTACGAGCAGTACTTC. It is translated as CASSTGSGYEQYF. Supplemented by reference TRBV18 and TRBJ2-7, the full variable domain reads NAGVMQNPRHLVRRRGQEARLRCSPMKGHSHVYWYRQLPEEGLKFMVYLQKENIIDESGMPKERFSAEFPKEGPSILRIQQVVRGDSAAYFCASSTGSGYEQYFGPGTRLTVT.

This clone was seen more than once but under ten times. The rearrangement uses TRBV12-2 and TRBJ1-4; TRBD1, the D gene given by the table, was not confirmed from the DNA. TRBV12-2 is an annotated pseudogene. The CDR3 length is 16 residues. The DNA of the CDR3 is TGTGCAAGTCGCTCCCGGGACAGGCTAACTAATGAAAAACTGTTTTTT. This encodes CASRSRDRLTNEKLFF.

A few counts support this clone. The CDR3 here is CASTWGNRGEQFF. The CDR3 DNA follows: TGTGCCAGTACTTGGGGCAACCGGGGTGAGCAGTTCTTC. The rearrangement uses TRBV19 and TRBJ2-1; D may match TRBD1 or TRBD2 (5 bases each). CDR3 length equals 13 residues. Germline lookup yields CDR1 LNHDA and CDR2 SQIVND (reference sequence). V lost 7 bases and J lost 9, with 16 bases in between.

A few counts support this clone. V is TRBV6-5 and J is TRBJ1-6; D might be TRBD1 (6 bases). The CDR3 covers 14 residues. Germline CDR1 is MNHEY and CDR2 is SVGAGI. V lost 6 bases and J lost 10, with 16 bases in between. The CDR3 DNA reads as TGTGCCAGCAGCTACAGGGTACTTGGATCACCCCTCCACTTT. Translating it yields CASSYRVLGSPLHF.

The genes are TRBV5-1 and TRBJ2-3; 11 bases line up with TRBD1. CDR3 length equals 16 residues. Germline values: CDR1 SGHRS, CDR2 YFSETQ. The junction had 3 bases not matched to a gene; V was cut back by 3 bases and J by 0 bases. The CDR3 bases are TGCGCCAGCAGCTCCGGACAGGGGGCGAGCACAGATACGCAGTATTTT. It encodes CASSSGQGASTDTQYF.

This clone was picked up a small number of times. In DNA form, the CDR3 reads TGTGCCAGCAGCGACGGGGGGAACCACCAAGAGACCCAGTACTTC. Protein: CASSDGGNHQETQYF. The chain links TRBV9 to TRBJ2-5, with 7 bases fitting TRBD2. V shed 3 bases and J 0 bases; nucleotides not matched to a gene: 5. Looked up from germline, CDR1 is SGDLS and CDR2 is YYNGEE. The CDR3 runs to 15 residues.

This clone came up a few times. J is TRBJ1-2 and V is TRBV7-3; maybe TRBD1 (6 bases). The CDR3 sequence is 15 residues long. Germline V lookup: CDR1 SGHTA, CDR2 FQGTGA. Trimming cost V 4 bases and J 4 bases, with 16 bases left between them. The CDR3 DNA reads TGTGCCAGCAGCTCCGGACAGAATCAACTCTATGGCTACACCTTC. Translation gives CASSSGQNQLYGYTF.

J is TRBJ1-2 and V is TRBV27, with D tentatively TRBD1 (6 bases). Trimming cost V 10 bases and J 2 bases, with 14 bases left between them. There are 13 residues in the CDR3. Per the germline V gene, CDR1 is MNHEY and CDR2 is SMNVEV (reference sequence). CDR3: CATRGGINYGYTF. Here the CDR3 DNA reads TGTGCCACCCGGGGGGGCATAAACTATGGCTACACCTTC.

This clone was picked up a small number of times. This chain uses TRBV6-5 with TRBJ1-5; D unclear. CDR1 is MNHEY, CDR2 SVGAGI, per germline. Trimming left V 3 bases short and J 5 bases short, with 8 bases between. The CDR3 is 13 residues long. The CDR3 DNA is TGTGCCAGCAGTTATTATAGGGATCAGCCCCAGCATTTT. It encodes CASSYYRDQPQHF.

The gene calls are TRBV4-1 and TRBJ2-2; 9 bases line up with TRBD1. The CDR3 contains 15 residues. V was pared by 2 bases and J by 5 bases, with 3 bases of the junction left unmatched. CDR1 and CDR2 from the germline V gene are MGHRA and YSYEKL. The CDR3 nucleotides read TGCGCCAGCAGCCAAACAGGGGGCGCGACCGGGGAGCTGTTTTTT. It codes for CASSQTGGATGELFF.

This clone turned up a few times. The CDR3 sequence is CATSREDFGYREYNTEAFF. In DNA form, the CDR3 reads TGTGCCACCAGCAGAGAAGATTTTGGGTACAGGGAATATAACACTGAAGCTTTCTTT. This rearrangement joins TRBV15 to TRBJ1-1, with a weak D call TRBD1 (6 bases). V was trimmed by 0 bases and J by 2 bases, leaving 22 bases between them. The CDR3 sequence is 19 residues long. Germline values: CDR1 LNHNV, CDR2 YYDKDF (reference sequence).

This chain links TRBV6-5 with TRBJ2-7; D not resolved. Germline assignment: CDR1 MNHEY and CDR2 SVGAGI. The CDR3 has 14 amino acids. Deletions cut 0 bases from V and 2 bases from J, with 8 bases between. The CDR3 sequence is CASSYSYRTYEQYF. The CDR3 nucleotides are TGTGCCAGCAGTTACTCGTACAGAACCTACGAGCAGTACTTC.

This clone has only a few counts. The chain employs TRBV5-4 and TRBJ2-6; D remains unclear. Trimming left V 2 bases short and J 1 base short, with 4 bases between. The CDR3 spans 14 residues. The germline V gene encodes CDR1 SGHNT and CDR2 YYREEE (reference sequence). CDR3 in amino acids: CASSLRSGANVLTF. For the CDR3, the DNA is TGTGCCAGCAGCTTACGATCTGGGGCCAACGTCCTGACTTTC. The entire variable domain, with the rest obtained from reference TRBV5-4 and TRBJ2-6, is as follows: ETGVTQSPTHLIKTRGQQVTLRCSSQSGHNTVSWYQQALGQGPQFIFQYYREEENGRGNFPPRFSGLQFPNYSSELNVNALELDDSALYLCASSLRSGANVLTFGAGSRLTVL.

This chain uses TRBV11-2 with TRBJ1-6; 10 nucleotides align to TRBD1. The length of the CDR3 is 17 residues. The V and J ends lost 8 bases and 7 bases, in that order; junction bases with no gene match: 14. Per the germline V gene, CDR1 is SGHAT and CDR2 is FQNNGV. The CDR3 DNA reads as TGTGCCAGCGGACGCATGGCAAGGACAGGGGGAAATTCACCCCTCCACTTT. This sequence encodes CASGRMARTGGNSPLHF.

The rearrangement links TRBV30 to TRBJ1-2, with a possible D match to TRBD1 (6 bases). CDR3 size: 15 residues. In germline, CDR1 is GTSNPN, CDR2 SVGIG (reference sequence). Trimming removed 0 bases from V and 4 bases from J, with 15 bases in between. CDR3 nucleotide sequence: TGTGCCTGGAGTGTGCAACAGGGAGCGGGCTATGGCTACACCTTC. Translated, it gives CAWSVQQGAGYGYTF.

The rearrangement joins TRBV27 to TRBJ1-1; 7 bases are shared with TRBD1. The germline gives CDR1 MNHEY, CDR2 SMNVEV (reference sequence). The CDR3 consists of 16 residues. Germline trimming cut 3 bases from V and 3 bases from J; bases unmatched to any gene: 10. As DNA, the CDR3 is TGTGCCAGCAGTTTGTCCAGGGGGGTAGTCGACACTGAAGCTTTCTTT. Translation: CASSLSRGVVDTEAFF.

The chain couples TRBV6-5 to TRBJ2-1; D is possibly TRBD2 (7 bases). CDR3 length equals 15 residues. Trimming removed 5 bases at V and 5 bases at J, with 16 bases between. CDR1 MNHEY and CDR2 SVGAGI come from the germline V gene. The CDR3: CASSVWGGLNNEQFF. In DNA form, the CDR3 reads TGTGCCAGCAGTGTCTGGGGGGGCCTTAACAATGAGCAGTTCTTC.

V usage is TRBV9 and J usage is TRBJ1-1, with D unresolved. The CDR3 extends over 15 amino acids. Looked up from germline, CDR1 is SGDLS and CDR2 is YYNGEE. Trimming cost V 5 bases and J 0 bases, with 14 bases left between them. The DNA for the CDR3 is TGTGCCAGCAGACCCCATAGCGAGGTGAACACTGAAGCTTTCTTT. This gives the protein CASRPHSEVNTEAFF.